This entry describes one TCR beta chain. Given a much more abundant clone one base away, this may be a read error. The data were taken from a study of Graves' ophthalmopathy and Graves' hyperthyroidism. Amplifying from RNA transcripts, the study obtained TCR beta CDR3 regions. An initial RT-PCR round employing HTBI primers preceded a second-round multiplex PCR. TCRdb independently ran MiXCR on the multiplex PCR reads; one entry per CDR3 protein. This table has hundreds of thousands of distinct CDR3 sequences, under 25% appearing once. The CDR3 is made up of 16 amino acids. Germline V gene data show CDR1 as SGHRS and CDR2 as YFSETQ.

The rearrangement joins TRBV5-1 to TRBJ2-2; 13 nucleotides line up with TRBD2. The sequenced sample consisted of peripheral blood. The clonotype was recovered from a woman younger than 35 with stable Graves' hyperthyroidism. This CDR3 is CASSFTGTSGTGEMFF. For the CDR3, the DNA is TGCGCCAGCAGCTTTACCGGGACTAGCGGGACCGGGGAGATGTTTTTT.